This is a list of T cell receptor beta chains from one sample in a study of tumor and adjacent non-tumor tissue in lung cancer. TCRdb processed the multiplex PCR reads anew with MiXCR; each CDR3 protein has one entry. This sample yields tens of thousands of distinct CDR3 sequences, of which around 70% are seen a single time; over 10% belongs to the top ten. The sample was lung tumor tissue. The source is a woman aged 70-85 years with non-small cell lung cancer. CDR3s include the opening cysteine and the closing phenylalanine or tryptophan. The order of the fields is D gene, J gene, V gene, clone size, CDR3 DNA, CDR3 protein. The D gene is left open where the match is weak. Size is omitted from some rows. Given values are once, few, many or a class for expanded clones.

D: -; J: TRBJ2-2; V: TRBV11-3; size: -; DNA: TGTGCGAGCAGCCCCCATCAATCGACATCGAACACCGGGGACTTGTTTTTT; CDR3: CASSPHQSTSNTGDLFF
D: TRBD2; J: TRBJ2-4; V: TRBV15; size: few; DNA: TGTGCCACCAGCAGAGGTACTAGCGTAGAAAACATTCAGTACTTC; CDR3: CATSRGTSVENIQYF
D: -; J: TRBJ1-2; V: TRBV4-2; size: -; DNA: TGTGCCAGCAGCCAAACCCCGGGACTCAACTATGACTATACCTTC; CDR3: CASSQTPGLNYDYTF
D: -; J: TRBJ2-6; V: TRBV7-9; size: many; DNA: TGTGCCAGCAGCTTTATACGGGATCCTACTGGGGCCAACGTCCTGACTTTC; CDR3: CASSFIRDPTGANVLTF
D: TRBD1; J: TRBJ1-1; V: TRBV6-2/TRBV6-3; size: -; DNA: TGTGTCAGCAACCCCGGAGGGGGCAGCGTTAAAGCTTTCTTT; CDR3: CVSNPGGGSVKAFF
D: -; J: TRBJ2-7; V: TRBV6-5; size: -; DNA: TGTGCAAGCAGGCCGGGGAGAGTGTCGTACGAGCAGTACTTC; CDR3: CASRPGRVSYEQYF
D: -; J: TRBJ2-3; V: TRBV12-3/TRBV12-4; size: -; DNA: TGTGCCAGCAGGAGCATAGATACGCAGTATTTT; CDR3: CASRSIDTQYF
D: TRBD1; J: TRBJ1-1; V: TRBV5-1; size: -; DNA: TGCGCCAGCAGCTTGGCCCAGGGGGCGAGGACTGAAGCTTTCTTT; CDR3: CASSLAQGARTEAFF
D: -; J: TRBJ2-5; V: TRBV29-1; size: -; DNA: TGTAGCGTTGACATCAGGGACGAGACCCAGTACTTC; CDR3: CSVDIRDETQYF
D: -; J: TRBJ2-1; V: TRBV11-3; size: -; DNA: TGTGTCGGGAGCTTAGGCGTCCTCGTAGACAATGAGCAGTTCTTC; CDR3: CVGSLGVLVDNEQFF
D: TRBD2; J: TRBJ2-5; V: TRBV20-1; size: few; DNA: TGCAGTGCTAGCATCCCGGGAGGGCCAGTCAAAGACGGGACCCAGTACTTC; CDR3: CSASIPGGPVKDGTQYF
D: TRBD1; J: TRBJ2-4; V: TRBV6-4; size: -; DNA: TGTGCCAGCAGTTTGGTGACAGGGCCCGGAAACTTTCAGTACTTC; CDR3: CASSLVTGPGNFQYF
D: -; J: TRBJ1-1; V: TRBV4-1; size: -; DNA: TGCGCCAACAGCCAAGACAAAGGGCCGTTGACTGAAGCTTTCTTT; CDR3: CANSQDKGPLTEAFF
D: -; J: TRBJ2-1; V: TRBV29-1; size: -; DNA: TGCAGCGCTCGACTAGATTCGGACAGTGAGCAGTTCTTC; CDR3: CSARLDSDSEQFF
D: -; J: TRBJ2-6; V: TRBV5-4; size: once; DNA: TGTGCCAGCAGTGACACAGGTGCCGCTGGGGTCAACGTCCTGACTTTC; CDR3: CASSDTGAAGVNVLTF
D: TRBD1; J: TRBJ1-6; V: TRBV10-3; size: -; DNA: TGTGCCACCAGACGACAGGGGGACAATAACTCACCCCTCCACTTT; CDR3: CATRRQGDNNSPLHF
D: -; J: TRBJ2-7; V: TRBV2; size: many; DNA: TGTGCCAGCAGACGGCCCTCCTACGAGCAGTACTTC; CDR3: CASRRPSYEQYF
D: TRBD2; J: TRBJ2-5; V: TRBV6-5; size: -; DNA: TGTGCCAGCGCTTTCCCTAGCGGTTGGGAGACCCAATACTTC; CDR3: CASAFPSGWETQYF
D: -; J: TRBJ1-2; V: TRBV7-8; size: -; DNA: TGTGCCAACAGCTTAGAGTGGGGGGTTCTGGACTATGGCTACACCTTC; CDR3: CANSLEWGVLDYGYTF
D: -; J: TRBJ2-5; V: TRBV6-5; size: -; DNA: TGTGCCAGCAGTTACCCGCCTGGGGAGGGGGAAGAGATCCAGTACTTT; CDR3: CASSYPPGEGEEIQYF
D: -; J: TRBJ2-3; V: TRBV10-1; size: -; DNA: TGTGCCAGCAGTGAGGCTTCGGCGGGTAGGGTGCAGTATTTT; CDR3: CASSEASAGRVQYF
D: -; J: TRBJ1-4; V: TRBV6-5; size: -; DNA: TGTGCCAGCAGCGAAACTTGGGGGGTGGGGGAAAAACTGCTTTTT; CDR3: CASSETWGVGEKLLF
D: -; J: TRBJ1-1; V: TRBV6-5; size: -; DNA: TGTGCCAGCAGTTGCTCGCGGGGGTGCGCGGCTGAAGCTTTCTTT; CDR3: CASSCSRGCAAEAFF
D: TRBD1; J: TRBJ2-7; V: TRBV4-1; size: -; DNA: TGCGCCAGCAGCCAAGTATTGGGACAGGGAGTTGGCAAGCAGTACTTC; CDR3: CASSQVLGQGVGKQYF
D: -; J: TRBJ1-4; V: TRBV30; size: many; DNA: TGTGCCTGGAGTAAGGGGGGCACTAATGAAAAACTGTTTTTT; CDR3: CAWSKGGTNEKLFF
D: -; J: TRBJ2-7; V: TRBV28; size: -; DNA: TGTGGCAACAGCCTCAGGGGCCCCACCTACGAGCAGTACTTC; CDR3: CGNSLRGPTYEQYF
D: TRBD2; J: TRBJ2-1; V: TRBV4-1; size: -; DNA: TGCGCCAGCAGCCTCCACGCTAGCGGCCACTACAATGAGCGGTTCTTC; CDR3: CASSLHASGHYNERFF
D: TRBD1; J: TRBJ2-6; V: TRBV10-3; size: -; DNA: TGTGCCATCAGGTCCGGGACAGGGACTGGGGCCAACGTCCTGATTTTC; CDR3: CAIRSGTGTGANVLIF
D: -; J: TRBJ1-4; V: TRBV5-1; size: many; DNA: TGCGCCAGCTCCGACAGGCATGAAAAACTGTTTTTT; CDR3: CASSDRHEKLFF
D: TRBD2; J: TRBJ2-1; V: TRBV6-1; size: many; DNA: TGTGCCAGCAGTGAATTCCGACTAGCGGTGAATGAGCAGTTCTTC; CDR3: CASSEFRLAVNEQFF
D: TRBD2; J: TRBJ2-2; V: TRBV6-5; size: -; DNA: TGTGCCAGCAGTCACTCCTTTTGGACTAGCAGGAGCTCCGGGGAGCTGTTTTTT; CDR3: CASSHSFWTSRSSGELFF
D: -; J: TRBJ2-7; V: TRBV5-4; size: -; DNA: TGTGCCAGCAGCACGAGACTAGAACCCTACGAGCAGTATTTC; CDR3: CASSTRLEPYEQYF
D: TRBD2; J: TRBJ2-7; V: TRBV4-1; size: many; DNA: TGCGCCAGCAGCCAAGTTATCGGCGGGAGAAGCGAGCAGTACTTC; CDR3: CASSQVIGGRSEQYF
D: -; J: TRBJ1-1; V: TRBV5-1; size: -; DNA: TGTGTCAGCAGGACGAGGTTGGGGCAGAACACTGAAGCTTTCTTT; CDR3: CVSRTRLGQNTEAFF
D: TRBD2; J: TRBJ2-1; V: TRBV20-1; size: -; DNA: TGCAGTGCTCCGCTGGGACTAGCGGCCCTTGGGAATGAGGAGTTCTTC; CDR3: CSAPLGLAALGNEEFF
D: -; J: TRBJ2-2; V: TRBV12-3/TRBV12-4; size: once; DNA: TGTGCGAGCAGTTTCCGGCCTGAGGAGCAGTTTTTT; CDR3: CASSFRPEEQFF
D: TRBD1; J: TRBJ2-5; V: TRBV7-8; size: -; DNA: TGTGCCAGCGGTTTATGGCCCGGGACAGGGAGATCCTTGGGCCAAGAGACCCAGTACTTC; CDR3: CASGLWPGTGRSLGQETQYF
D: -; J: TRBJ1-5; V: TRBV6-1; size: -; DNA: TGTGTCAACAGCTCTCAAGGGAATCGGCCCCAGCATTTT; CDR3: CVNSSQGNRPQHF
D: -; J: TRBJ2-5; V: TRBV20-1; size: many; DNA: TGCAGTGCTAAGACGCCTCGGGGCCAAGAGACCCAGTACTTC; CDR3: CSAKTPRGQETQYF
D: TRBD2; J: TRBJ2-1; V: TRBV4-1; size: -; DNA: TGCGCCAGTAGCCAAGACCCTCGATCTAGCGGGACTACCTACAATGAGCAGTTCTTC; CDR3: CASSQDPRSSGTTYNEQFF
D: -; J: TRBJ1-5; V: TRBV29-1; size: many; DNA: TGCAGCGCACGCGAACATAGCAATCAGCCCCAGCATTTT; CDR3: CSAREHSNQPQHF
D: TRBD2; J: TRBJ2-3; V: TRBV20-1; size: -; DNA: TGCAGTGCTAGAGATACTAGCGGGACGACTTTCTACACAGATACGCAGTATTTT; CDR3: CSARDTSGTTFYTDTQYF
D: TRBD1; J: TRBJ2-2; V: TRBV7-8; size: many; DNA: TGTGCCAGCAGCCCCACAGGGGCCGCGAACACCGGGGAGCTGTTTTTT; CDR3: CASSPTGAANTGELFF